This record looks at one T cell receptor beta chain sequence and its context. This sample is part of a study of blood T cell repertoires in COVID-19. The assay was immunoSEQ multiplex PCR, and TCRdb's table has in-frame clones only and misses some. Of 55,000 to 70,000 clones detected, 82% appear once; the ten largest clones hold approximately 20%. Germline lookup yields CDR1 SGHDN and CDR2 FVKESK. V was pared by 2 bases and J by 4 bases, with 15 bases between. The CDR3 covers 17 residues. The sequence derives from a woman in her sixties or seventies with acute or convalescent COVID-19. The J gene is TRBJ2-6, the V gene TRBV14; tentative D call: TRBD2 (5 bases). Sequenced sample: peripheral blood. This CDR3 is CASSQLGVSLGANVLTF. The CDR3, as DNA: TGTGCCAGCAGCCAACTCGGGGTGTCTCTCGGGGCCAACGTCCTGACTTTC.